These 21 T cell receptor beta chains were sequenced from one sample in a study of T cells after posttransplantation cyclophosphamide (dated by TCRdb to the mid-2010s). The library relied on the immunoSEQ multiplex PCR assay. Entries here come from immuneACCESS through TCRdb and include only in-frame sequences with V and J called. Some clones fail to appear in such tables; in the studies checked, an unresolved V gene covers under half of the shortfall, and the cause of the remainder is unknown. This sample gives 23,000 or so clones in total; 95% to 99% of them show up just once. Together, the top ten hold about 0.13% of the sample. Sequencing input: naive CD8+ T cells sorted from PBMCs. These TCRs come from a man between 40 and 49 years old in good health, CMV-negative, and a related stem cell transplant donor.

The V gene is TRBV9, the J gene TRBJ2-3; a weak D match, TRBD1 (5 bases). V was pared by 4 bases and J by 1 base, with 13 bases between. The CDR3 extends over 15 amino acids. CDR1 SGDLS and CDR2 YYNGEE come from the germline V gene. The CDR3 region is CASSLQEGGTDTQYF. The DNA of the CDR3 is TGTGCCAGCAGCTTACAGGAAGGGGGCACAGATACGCAGTATTTT.

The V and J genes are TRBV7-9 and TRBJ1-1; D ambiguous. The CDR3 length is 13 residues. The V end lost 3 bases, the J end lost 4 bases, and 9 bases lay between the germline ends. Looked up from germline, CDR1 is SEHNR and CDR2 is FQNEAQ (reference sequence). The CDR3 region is CASSFEGSTEAFF. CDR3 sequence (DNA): TGTGCCAGCAGCTTTGAGGGAAGCACTGAAGCTTTCTTT.

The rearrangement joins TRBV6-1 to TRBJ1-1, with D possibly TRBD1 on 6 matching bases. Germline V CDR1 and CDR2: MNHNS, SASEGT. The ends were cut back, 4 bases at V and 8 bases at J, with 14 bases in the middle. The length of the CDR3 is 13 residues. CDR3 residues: CASSVLSGGEAFF. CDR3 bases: TGTGCCAGCAGTGTCCTATCGGGGGGCGAAGCTTTCTTT.

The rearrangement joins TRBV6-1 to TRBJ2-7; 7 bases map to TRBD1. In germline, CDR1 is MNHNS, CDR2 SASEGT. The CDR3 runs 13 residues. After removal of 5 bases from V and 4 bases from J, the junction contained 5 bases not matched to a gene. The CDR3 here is CASSNRQGYEQYF. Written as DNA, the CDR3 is TGTGCCAGCAGTAACCGACAGGGATACGAGCAGTACTTC.

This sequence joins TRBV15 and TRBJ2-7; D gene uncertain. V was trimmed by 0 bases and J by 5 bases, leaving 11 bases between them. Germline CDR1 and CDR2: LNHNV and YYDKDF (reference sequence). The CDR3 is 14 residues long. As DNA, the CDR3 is TGTGCCACCAGCAGAGATATCCTAGTCCACGAGCAGTACTTC. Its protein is CATSRDILVHEQYF.

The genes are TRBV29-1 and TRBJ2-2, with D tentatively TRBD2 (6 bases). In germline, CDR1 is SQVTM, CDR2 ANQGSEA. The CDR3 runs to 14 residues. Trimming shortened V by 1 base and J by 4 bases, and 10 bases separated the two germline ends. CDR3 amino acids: CSVEAGRGTGELFF. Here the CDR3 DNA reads TGCAGCGTTGAAGCAGGGCGGGGCACCGGGGAGCTGTTTTTT.

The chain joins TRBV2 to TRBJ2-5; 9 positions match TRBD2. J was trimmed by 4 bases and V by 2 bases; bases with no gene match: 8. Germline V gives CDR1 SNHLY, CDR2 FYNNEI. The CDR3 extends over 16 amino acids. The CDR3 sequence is CASSEWREGPRETQYF. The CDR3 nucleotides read TGTGCCAGCAGTGAATGGCGGGAGGGCCCTCGAGAGACCCAGTACTTC.

The CDR3 spells CASRSDGFYNSPLHF. Here the CDR3 DNA reads TGTGCCAGCAGATCTGACGGGTTTTATAATTCACCCCTCCACTTT. This chain links TRBV28 with TRBJ1-6; no clear D gene. With 6 bases removed from V and 4 bases from J, the gap between germline ends came to 13 bases. Germline V gene lookup returns CDR1 MDHEN and CDR2 SYDVKM. The CDR3 is 15 residues long.

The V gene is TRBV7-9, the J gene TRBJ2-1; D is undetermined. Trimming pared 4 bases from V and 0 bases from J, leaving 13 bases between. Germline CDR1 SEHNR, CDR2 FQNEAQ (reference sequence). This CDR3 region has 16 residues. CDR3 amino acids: CASSYRVTNSYNEQFF. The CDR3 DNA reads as TGTGCCAGCAGCTACCGGGTCACCAACTCCTACAATGAGCAGTTCTTC.

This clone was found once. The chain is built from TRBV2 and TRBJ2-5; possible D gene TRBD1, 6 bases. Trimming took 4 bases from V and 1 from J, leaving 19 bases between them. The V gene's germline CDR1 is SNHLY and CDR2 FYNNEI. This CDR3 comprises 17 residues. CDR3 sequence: CASSGPLQGPIQETQYF. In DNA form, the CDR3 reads TGTGCCAGCAGTGGCCCTCTACAGGGACCTATCCAAGAGACCCAGTACTTC. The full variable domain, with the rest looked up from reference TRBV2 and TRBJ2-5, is EPEVTQTPSHQVTQMGQEVILRCVPISNHLYFYWYRQILGQKVEFLVSFYNNEISEKSEIFDDQFSVERPDGSNFTLKIRSTKLEDSAMYFCASSGPLQGPIQETQYFGPGTRLLVL.

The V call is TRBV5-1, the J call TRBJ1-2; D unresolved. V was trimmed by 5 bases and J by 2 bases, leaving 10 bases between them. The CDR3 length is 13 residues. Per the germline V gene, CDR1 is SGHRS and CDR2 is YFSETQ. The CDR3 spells CASRREENYGYTF. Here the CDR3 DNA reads TGCGCCAGCAGGAGGGAGGAGAACTATGGCTACACCTTC.

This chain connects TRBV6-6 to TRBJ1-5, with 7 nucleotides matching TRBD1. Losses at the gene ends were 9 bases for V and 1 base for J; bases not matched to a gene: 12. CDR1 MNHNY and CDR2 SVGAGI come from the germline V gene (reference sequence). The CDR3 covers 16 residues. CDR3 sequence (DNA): TGTGCCAGTTGTTTAGAGGGGGCTTGGAGCAATCAGCCCCAGCATTTT. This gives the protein CASCLEGAWSNQPQHF.

As DNA, the CDR3 is TGTGCCAGCAGCTTAAGTAGAACGGCGGGACTGTACGAGCAGTACTTC. It codes for CASSLSRTAGLYEQYF. The chain carries TRBV7-6 and TRBJ2-5; D perhaps matches TRBD2 (6 bases). The DNA end is more similar to TRBJ2-7, so the J call may be wrong. The CDR3 loop spans 16 amino acids. Per germline, CDR1 SGHVS and CDR2 FNYEAQ.

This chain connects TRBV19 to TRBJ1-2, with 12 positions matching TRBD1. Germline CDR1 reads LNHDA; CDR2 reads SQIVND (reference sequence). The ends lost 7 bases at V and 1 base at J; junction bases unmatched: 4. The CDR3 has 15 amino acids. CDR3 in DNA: TGTGCCAGTATGGGACAGGGGGCCATTAACTATGGCTACACCTTC. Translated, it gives CASMGQGAINYGYTF.

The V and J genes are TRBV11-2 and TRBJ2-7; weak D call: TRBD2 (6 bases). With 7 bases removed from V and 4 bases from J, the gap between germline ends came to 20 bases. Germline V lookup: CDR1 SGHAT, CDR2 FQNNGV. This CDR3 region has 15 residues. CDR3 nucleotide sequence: TGTGCCAGCACCCCGGCGGTTAGCGGAAAGTACGAGCAGTACTTC. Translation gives CASTPAVSGKYEQYF.

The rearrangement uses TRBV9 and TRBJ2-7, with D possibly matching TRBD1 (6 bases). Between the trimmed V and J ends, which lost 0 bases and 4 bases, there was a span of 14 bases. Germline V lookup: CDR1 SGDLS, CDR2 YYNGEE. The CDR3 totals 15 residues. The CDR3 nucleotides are TGTGCCAGCAGCGTAGGGCAGGGGACGACTTACGAGCAGTACTTC. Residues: CASSVGQGTTYEQYF.

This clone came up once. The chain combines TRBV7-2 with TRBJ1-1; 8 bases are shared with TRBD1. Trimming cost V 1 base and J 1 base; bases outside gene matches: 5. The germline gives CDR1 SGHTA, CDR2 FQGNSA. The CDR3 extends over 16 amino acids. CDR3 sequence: CASSLGGGQANTEAFF. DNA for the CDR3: TGTGCCAGCAGCTTAGGCGGGGGACAGGCGAACACTGAAGCTTTCTTT.

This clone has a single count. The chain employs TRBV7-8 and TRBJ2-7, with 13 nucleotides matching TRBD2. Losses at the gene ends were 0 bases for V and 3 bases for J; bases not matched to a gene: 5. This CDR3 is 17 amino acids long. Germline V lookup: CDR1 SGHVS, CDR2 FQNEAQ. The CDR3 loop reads CASSLASGLAGVYEQYF. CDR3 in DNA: TGTGCCAGCAGCTTAGCGTCTGGACTAGCGGGAGTCTACGAGCAGTACTTC. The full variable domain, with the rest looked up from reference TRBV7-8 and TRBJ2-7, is GAGVSQSPRYKVAKRGQDVALRCDPISGHVSLFWYQQALGQGPEFLTYFQNEAQLDKSGLPSDRFFAERPEGSVSTLKIQRTQQEDSAVYLCASSLASGLAGVYEQYFGPGTRLTVT.

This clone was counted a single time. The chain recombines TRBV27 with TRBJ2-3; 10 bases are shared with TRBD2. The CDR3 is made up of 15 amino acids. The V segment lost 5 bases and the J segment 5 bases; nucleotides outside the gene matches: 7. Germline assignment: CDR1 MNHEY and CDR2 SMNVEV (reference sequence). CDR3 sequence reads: CASSPPGLAIDTQYF. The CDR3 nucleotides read TGTGCCAGCAGTCCGCCGGGACTAGCGATAGATACGCAGTATTTT.

CDR3 sequence: CASSSGQGSRELFF. CDR3 sequence (DNA): TGCGCCAGCAGCTCTGGACAGGGGAGCCGGGAGCTGTTTTTT. The V call is TRBV5-1, the J call TRBJ2-2; 9 bases are a match to TRBD1. The J segment lost 9 bases and the V segment lost 3 bases, leaving 6 bases of the junction unmatched. The length of the CDR3 is 14 residues. Per germline, CDR1 SGHRS and CDR2 YFSETQ.

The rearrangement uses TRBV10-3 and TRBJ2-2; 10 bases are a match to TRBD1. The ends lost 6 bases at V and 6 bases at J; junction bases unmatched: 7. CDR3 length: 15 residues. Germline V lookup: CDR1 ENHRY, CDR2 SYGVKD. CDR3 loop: CAISLDRGPPGELFF. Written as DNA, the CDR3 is TGTGCCATCAGCTTAGACAGGGGGCCTCCCGGGGAGCTGTTTTTT.